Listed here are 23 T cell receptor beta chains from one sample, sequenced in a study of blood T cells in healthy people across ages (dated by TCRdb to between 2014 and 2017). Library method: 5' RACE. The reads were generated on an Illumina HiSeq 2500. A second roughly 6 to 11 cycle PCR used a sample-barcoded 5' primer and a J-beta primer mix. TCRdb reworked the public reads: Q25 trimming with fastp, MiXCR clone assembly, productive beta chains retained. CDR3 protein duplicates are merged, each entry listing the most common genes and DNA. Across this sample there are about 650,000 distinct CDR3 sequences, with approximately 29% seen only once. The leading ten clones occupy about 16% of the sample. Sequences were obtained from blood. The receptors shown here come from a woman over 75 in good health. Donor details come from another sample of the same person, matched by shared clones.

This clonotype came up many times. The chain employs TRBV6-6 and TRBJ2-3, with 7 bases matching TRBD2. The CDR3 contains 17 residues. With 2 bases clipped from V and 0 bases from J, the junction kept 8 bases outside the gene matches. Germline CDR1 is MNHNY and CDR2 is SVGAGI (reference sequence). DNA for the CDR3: TGTGCCAGCAGTTACGGTCGGGTAGCGGGCAGCACAGATACGCAGTATTTT. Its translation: CASSYGRVAGSTDTQYF.

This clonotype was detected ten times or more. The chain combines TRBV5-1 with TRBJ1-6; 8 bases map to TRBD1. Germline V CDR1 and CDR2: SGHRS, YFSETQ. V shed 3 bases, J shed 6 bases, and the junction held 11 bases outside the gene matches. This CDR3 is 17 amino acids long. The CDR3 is CASSSRPSGQVNSPLHF. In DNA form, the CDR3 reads TGCGCCAGCAGCTCCCGCCCCTCGGGACAGGTTAATTCACCCCTCCACTTT.

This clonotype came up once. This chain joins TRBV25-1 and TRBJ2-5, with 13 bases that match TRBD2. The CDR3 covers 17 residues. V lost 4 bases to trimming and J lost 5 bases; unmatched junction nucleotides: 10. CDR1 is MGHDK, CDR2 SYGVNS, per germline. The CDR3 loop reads CASSVFTSGRAAETQYF. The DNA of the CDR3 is TGTGCCAGCAGTGTCTTCACTAGCGGGAGGGCCGCGGAGACCCAGTACTTC.

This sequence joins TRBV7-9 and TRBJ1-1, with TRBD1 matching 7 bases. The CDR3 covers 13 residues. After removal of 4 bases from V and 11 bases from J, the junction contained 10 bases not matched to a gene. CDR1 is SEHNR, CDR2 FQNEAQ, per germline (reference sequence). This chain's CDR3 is CASSSGTVSKAFF. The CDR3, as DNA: TGTGCCAGCAGCTCCGGGACAGTCAGTAAGGCTTTCTTT.

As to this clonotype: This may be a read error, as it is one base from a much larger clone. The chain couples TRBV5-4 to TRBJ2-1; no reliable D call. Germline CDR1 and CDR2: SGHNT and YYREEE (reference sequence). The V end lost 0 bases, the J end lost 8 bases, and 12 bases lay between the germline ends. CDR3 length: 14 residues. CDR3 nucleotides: TGTGCCAGCAGCTTGGCCCGTTCGCTGGATGAGCAGTTCTTC. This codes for CASSLARSLDEQFF.

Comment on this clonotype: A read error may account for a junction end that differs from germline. CDR3: CASSSVRDRERNF. CDR3 nucleotides: TGTGCCAGCAGTTCGGTCCGTGACAGGGAAAGAAACTTC. The chain joins TRBV27 to TRBJ2-7; 7 bases agree with TRBD1. The CDR3 is 13 residues long. The germline V gene has CDR1 MNHEY and CDR2 SMNVEV (reference sequence).

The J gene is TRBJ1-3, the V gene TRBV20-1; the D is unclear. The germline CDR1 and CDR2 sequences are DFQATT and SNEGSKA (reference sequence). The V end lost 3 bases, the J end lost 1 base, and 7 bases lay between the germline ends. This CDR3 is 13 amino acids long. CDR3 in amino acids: CSASSESGNTIYF. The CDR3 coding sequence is TGCAGTGCTAGTTCAGAGTCTGGAAACACCATATATTTT.

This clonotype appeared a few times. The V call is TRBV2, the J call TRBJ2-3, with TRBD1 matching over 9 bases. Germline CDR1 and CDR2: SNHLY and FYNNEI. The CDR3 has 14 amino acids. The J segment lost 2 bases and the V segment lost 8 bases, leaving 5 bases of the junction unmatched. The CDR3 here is CASARDRVTDTQYF. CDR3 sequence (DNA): TGTGCCAGCGCCCGGGACAGGGTCACAGATACGCAGTATTTT.

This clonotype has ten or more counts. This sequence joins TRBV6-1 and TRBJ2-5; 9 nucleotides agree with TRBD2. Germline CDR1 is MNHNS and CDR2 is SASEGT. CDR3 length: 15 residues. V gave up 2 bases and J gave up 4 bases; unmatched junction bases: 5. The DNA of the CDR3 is TGTGCCAGCAGTGAAATAGCAGCGGGGGGAGAGACCCAGTACTTC. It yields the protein CASSEIAAGGETQYF.

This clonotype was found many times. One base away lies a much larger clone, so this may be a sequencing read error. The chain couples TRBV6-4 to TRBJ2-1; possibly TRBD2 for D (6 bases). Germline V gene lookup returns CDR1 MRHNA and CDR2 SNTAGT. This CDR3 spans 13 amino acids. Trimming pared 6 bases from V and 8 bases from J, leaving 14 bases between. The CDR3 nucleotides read TGTGCCAGCAGCCCTCGGGGGTGCGATGAGCAGTTCTTC. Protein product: CASSPRGCDEQFF.

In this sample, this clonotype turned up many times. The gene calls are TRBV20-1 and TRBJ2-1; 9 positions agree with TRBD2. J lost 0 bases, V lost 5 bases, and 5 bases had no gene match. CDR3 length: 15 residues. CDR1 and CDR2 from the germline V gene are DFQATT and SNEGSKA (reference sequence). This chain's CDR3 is CSAPKTSGSYNEQFF. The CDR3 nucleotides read TGCAGTGCTCCCAAGACTAGCGGCTCCTACAATGAGCAGTTCTTC.

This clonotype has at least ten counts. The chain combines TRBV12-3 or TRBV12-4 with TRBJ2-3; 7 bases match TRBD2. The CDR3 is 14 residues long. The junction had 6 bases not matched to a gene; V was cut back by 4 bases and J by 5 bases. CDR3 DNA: TGTGCCAGCAGTTGGAGCGGGATGATAGATACGCAGTATTTT. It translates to CASSWSGMIDTQYF.

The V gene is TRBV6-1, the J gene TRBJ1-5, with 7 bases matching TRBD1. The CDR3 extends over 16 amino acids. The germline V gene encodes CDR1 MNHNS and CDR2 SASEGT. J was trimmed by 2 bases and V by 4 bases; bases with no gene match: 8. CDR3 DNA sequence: TGTGCCAGCAGTGCCCATACAGGGGACCGCAATCAGCCCCAGCATTTT. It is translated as CASSAHTGDRNQPQHF.

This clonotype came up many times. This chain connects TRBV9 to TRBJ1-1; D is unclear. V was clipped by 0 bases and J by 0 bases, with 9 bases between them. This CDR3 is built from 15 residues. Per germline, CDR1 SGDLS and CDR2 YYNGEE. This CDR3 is CASSVVSGLNTEAFF. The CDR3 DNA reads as TGTGCCAGCAGCGTAGTTTCGGGGTTGAACACTGAAGCTTTCTTT.

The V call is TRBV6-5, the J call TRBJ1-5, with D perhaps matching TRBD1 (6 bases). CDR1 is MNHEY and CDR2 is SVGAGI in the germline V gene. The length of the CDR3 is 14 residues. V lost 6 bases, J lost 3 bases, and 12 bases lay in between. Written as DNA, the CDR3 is TGTGCCAGCAGCCGGGGACAAGCCAATCAGCCCCAGCATTTT. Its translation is CASSRGQANQPQHF.

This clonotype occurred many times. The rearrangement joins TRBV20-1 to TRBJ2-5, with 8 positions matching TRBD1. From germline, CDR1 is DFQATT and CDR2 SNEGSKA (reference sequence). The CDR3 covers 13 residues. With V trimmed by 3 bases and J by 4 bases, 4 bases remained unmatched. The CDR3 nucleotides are TGCAGTGCTAGGCAGGGGGCTAGAGAGACCCAGTACTTC. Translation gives CSARQGARETQYF.

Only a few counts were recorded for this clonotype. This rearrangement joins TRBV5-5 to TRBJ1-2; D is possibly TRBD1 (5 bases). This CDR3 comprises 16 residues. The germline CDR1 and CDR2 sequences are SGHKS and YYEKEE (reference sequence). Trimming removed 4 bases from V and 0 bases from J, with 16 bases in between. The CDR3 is CASSPDGGGTNYGYTF. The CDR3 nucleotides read TGTGCCAGCAGCCCGGACGGGGGTGGTACTAACTATGGCTACACCTTC.

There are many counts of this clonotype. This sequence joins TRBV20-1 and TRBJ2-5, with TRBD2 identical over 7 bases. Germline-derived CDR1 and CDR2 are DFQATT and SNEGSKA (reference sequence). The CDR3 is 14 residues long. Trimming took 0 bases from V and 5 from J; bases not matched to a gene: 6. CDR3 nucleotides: TGCAGTGCTAGAGAAAGGACCGGGAGGGAGACCCAGTACTTC. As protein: CSARERTGRETQYF.

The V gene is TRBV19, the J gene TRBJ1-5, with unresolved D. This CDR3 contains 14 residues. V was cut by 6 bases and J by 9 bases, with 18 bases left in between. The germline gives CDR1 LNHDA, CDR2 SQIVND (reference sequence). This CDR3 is CASRTDGLTGPQHF. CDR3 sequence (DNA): TGTGCCAGTAGAACCGACGGGCTTACTGGGCCCCAGCATTTT. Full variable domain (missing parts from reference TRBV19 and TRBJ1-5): DGGITQSPKYLFRKEGQNVTLSCEQNLNHDAMYWYRQDPGQGLRLIYYSQIVNDFQKGDIAEGYSVSREKKESFPLTVTSAQKNPTAFYLCASRTDGLTGPQHFGDGTRLSIL.

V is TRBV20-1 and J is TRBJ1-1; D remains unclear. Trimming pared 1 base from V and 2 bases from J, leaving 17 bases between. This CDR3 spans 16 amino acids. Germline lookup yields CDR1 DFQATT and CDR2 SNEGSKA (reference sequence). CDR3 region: CSARVGGPFLNTEAFF. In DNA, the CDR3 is TGCAGTGCTAGAGTGGGAGGACCCTTCCTTAACACTGAAGCTTTCTTT.

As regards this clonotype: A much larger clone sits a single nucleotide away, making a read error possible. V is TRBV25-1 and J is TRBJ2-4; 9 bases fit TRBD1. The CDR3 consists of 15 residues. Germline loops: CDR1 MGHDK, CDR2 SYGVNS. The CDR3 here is CASSETGGTKNILYF. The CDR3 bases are TGTGCCAGCAGTGAGACAGGGGGAACCAAAAACATTCTGTACTTC.

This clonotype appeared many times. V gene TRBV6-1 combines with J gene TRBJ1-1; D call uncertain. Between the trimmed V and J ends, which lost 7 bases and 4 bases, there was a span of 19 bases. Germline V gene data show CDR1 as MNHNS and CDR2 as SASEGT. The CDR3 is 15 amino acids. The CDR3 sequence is CASIPKGGFSTEAFF. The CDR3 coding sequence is TGTGCCAGCATCCCGAAGGGAGGGTTTAGCACTGAAGCTTTCTTT.

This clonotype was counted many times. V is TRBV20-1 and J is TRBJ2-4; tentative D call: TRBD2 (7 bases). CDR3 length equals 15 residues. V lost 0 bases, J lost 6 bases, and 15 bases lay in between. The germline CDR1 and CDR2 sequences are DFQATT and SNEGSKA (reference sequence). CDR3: CSARDLGGPGNIQYF. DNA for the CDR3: TGCAGTGCTAGAGATCTGGGGGGGCCCGGAAACATTCAGTACTTC.